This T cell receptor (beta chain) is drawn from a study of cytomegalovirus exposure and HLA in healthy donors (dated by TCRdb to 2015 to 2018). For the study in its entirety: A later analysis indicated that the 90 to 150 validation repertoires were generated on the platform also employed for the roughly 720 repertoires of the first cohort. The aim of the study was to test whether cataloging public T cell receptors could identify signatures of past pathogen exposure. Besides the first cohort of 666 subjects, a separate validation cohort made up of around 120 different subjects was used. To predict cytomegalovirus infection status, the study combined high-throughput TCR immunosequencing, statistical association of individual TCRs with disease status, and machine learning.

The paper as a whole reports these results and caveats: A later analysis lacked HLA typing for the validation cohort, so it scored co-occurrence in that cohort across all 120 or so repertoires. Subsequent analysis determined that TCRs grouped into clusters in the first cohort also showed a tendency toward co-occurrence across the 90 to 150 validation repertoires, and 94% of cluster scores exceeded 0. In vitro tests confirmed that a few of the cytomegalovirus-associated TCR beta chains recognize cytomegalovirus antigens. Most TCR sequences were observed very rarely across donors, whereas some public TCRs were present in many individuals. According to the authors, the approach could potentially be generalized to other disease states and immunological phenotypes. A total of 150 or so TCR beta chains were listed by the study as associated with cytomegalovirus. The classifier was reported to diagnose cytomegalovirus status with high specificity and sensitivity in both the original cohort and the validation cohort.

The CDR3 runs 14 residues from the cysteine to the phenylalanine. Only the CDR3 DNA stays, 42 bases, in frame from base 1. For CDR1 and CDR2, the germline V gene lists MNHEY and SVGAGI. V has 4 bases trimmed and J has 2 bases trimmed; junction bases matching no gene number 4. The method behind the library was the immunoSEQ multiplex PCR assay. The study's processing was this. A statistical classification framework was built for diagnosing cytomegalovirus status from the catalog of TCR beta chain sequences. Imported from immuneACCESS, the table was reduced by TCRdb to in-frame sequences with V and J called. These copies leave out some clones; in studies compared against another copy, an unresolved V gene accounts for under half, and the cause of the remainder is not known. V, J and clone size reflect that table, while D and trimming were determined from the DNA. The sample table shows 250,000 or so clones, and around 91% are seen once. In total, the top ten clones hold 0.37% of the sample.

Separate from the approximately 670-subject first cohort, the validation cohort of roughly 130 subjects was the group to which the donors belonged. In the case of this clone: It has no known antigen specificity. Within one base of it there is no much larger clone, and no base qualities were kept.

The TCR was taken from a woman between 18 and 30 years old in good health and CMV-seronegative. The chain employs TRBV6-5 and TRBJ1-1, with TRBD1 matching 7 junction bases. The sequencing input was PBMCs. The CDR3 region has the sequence CASSLGQSNTEAFF. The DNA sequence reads TGTGCCAGCAGTTTGGGACAGAGTAACACTGAAGCTTTCTTT.